This passage covers 8 T cell receptor beta chains from one sample sequenced in a study of T cell clonality in common variable immunodeficiency. Measured with immunoSEQ multiplex PCR; TCRdb has only the in-frame clones, and not every one. The sample includes fewer than 75,000 clones, none of them occurring once. The sample consisted of peripheral blood mononuclear cells. The receptors originated from a person aged 18 to 70 in good health.

This clone has at least ten counts. The read terminates 3 residues before the CDR3 end, so the remaining end is supplied by the germline J gene. The chain joins TRBV24-1 to TRBJ2-2; TRBD1 matches at 7 bases. The length of the CDR3 is 14 residues. V lost 5 bases and J lost 5; bases outside the gene matches: 4. Per germline, CDR1 KGHDR and CDR2 SFDVKD. The CDR3 sequence is CATSVGTETGELFF. The sequenced part of the CDR3 DNA is TGTGCCACCAGTGTAGGGACAGAGACCGGGGAG.

This clone was counted a few times. Read data end 3 residues before the CDR3 end; the end is taken from the germline J gene. The genes are TRBV10-2 and TRBJ2-1; 9 bases fit TRBD2. The CDR3 has 16 amino acids. Germline lookup yields CDR1 WSHSY and CDR2 SAAADI. The ends lost 3 bases at V and 6 bases at J; junction bases unmatched: 9. The CDR3 loop is CASSDPPLAGLNEQFF. Incomplete CDR3 DNA: TGCGCCAGCAGTGATCCCCCCCTAGCGGGGCTCAATGAG.

This clone came up many times. The CDR3 end is not reached by the read, which stops 3 residues before it; the germline J gene fills it in. The chain has TRBV6-1 and TRBJ1-2; tentative D call: TRBD1 (5 bases). The CDR3 covers 13 residues. CDR1 MNHNS and CDR2 SASEGT come from the germline V gene. The DNA read from the CDR3 is TGTGCCAGCAGTGGTGAGGGGAGGATAAGC. It specifies CASSGEGRIS. The CDR3 reads in full as CASSGEGRISYTF.

This clone was found many times. Read sequence stops 3 residues before the CDR3 end, and the germline J gene provides the missing end. The chain combines TRBV14 with TRBJ2-5; a weak D match, TRBD1 (5 bases). The CDR3 runs 14 residues. V dropped 1 base and J dropped 7 bases, with 13 bases sitting between them. Germline V lookup: CDR1 SGHDN, CDR2 FVKESK. The CDR3 DNA, read in part, is TGTGCCAGCAGCCAAGCGCTAGGGGTCGGGACC. This gives the protein CASSQALGVGT. The full CDR3 is CASSQALGVGTQYF.

This clone was picked up many times. The read halts 3 residues ahead of the CDR3 end, with the missing end drawn from the germline J gene. The rearrangement joins TRBV10-3 to TRBJ1-5, with D maybe TRBD1 (5 bases). Germline V lookup: CDR1 ENHRY, CDR2 SYGVKD. Between the trimmed V and J ends, which lost 2 bases and 8 bases, there was a span of 10 bases. This CDR3 has 13 amino acids. CDR3: CAISEGASKPQHF. CDR3 DNA, as far as it was read: TGTGCCATCAGTGAGGGGGCGAGTAAGCCC.

This clone was counted many times. Read data end 3 residues before the CDR3 end; the end is taken from the germline J gene. The V and J genes are TRBV10-3 and TRBJ1-2, with D perhaps TRBD1 (5 bases). Per the germline V gene, CDR1 is ENHRY and CDR2 is SYGVKD. The CDR3 loop spans 13 amino acids. Trimming pared 6 bases from V and 4 bases from J, leaving 12 bases between. The CDR3 spells CAISLDITYGYTF. The DNA read from the CDR3 is TGTGCCATCAGCCTGGACATAACCTATGGC.

This clone was found many times. Sequencing ends 3 residues short of the CDR3 end; the germline J gene provides the rest. This chain links TRBV7-8 with TRBJ2-1; D gene unclear. CDR1 and CDR2 (germline): SGHVS, FQNEAQ. The CDR3 sequence is 15 residues long. V lost 2 bases, J lost 0 bases, and 8 bases lay in between. This CDR3 reads CASSLPVNSYNEQFF. The part of the CDR3 DNA that was read is TGTGCCAGCAGCTTACCAGTGAACTCCTACAATGAG.

Of note for this clone: The read terminates 3 residues ahead of where the CDR3 ends, so the germline J gene completes it. The chain links TRBV20-1 to TRBJ2-1, with TRBD2 matching 12 bases. V was pared by 4 bases and J by 7 bases, with 2 bases of the junction left unmatched. The CDR3 loop spans 13 amino acids. Germline assignment: CDR1 DFQATT and CDR2 SNEGSKA (reference sequence). Partial CDR3 DNA: TGCAGTGCTACTAGCGGGAGGGTGAATGAG. Translation gives CSATSGRVNE. The full CDR3 reads CSATSGRVNEQFF.